This note documents a single TCR beta chain sequence. Sequencing used immunoSEQ multiplex PCR; TCRdb keeps in-frame clones, though not all of them. This table has 250,000 to 300,000 clones, 85% to 90% appearing once. This entry is derived from a study of blood T cell repertoires in COVID-19. Whole-study context: Italy, Spain and the United States were the sources of the convalescent and acute COVID-19 samples. Sample material is recorded as cDNA or gDNA derived from T cells, B-cell-depleted T cells, or PBMCs.

The source is a man aged 18 to 30 with active or convalescent COVID-19. Sequenced sample: peripheral blood.

In nucleotides, the CDR3 is TGTGCCAGCAGTGCGAACAGGGGTTACGAGCAGTACTTC. This codes for CASSANRGYEQYF. This chain joins TRBV27 and TRBJ2-7; 7 nucleotides align to TRBD1. The ends lost 5 bases at V and 4 bases at J; junction bases unmatched: 5. The CDR3 is 13 residues long. Germline V gives CDR1 MNHEY, CDR2 SMNVEV (reference sequence).